The sequence of this T cell receptor beta chain was determined in a study of post-analysis software for immune sequencing data. Study-level findings and limits: Four or five TRBV segments (TRBV5-6, TRBV5-1 and TRBV20-1 among them) occurred more frequently in patients than in controls.

Unique molecular identifiers featured in each of the TCR beta cDNA libraries. TCRdb ran MiXCR on the PCR reads and lists one entry per CDR3 protein. This sample yields 500,000 to 600,000 distinct CDR3 sequences, of which roughly two fifths are seen a single time; approximately 1.7% belongs to the top ten. The CDR3 covers 15 residues. Germline loops: CDR1 PRHDT, CDR2 FYEKMQ (reference sequence). In the case of this clonotype: Antigen: not known.

Specimen: blood. The gene calls are TRBV13 and TRBJ2-5; TRBD1 matches 11 bases. The end of the DNA fits TRBJ2-7 better, so the J call may be wrong. The receptor was isolated from a girl between 5 and 17 years old with multiple sclerosis. CDR3 coding DNA: TGTGCCAGCAGCTTAGTGGGACAGGGGGTGTACGAGCAGTACTTC. Protein product: CASSLVGQGVYEQYF.